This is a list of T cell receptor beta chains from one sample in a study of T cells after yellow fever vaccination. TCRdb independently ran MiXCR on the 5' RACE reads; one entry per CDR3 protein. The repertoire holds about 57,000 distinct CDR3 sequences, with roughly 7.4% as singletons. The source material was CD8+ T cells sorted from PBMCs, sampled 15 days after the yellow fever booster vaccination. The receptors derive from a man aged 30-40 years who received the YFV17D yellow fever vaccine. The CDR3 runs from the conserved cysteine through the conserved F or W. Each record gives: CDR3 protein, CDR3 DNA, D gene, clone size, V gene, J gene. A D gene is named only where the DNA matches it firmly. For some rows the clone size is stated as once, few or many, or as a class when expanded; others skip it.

CASRDSASSYEQYF	TGTGCCAGTAGAGACAGCGCCAGTAGCTACGAGCAGTACTTC	.	many	TRBV12-3/TRBV12-4	TRBJ2-7
CASSLNGGVGDTQYF	TGTGCCAGCAGCTTAAATGGGGGGGTTGGAGATACGCAGTATTTT	TRBD2	many	TRBV7-3	TRBJ2-3
CSVQGPPKDGYTF	TGCAGCGTCCAGGGCCCTCCGAAGGATGGCTACACCTTC	.	many	TRBV29-1	TRBJ1-2
CASSQNRDFGSEQYF	TGTGCCAGCAGCCAAAATAGGGACTTTGGCTCTGAGCAGTACTTC	.	many	TRBV13	TRBJ2-7
CASSLGTKDTQYF	TGTGCCAGCAGTTTGGGGACAAAAGATACGCAGTATTTT	.	many	TRBV12-3/TRBV12-4	TRBJ2-3
CASSLGGTSEEQYF	TGTGCCAGCAGCTTAGGGGGGACTAGCGAAGAGCAGTACTTC	TRBD2	many	TRBV7-8	TRBJ2-7
CASSLAYSGARDEQYF	TGTGCCAGCAGCTTAGCGTATAGCGGGGCCCGGGACGAGCAGTACTTC	TRBD2	.	TRBV7-2	TRBJ2-7
CASSYPPAATISYEQYF	TGTGCCAGCAGTTACCCCCCTGCGGCGACGATCTCCTACGAGCAGTACTTC	.	many	TRBV6-2/TRBV6-3	TRBJ2-7
CATSRAENNEQFF	TGTGCCACCAGCAGAGCGGAAAACAATGAGCAGTTCTTC	.	many	TRBV15	TRBJ2-1
CASSPPEPLGANVLTF	TGTGCCAGCTCACCACCGGAGCCCCTCGGGGCCAACGTCCTGACTTTC	.	many	TRBV18	TRBJ2-6
CSVAGALAIETQYF	TGCAGCGTTGCCGGGGCACTAGCCATAGAGACCCAGTACTTC	.	few	TRBV29-1	TRBJ2-5
CASKPGPSGSYEQYF	TGTGCCAGCAAGCCCGGCCCTAGCGGGAGTTACGAGCAGTACTTC	TRBD2	many	TRBV12-3/TRBV12-4	TRBJ2-7
CASNEDLDGFYEQYF	TGTGCCAGCAATGAGGACCTCGACGGATTCTACGAGCAGTACTTC	.	.	TRBV28	TRBJ2-7
CACQTGTGAYEQYF	TGTGCCTGCCAGACCGGGACAGGGGCGTACGAGCAGTACTTC	TRBD1	.	TRBV30	TRBJ2-7
CATSGDGLERYEQYF	TGTGCCACCAGTGGGGACGGCCTAGAGAGATACGAGCAGTACTTC	.	many	TRBV24-1	TRBJ2-7
CASSLETRQYF	TGCGCCAGCAGCTTGGAGACCCGGCAGTACTTC	.	.	TRBV5-1	TRBJ2-7
CASSLDGGGLGLNEQFF	TGTGCCAGCAGCTTAGATGGGGGCGGTTTGGGGCTCAATGAGCAGTTCTTC	.	.	TRBV11-2	TRBJ2-1
CASSLGVSYEQYF	TGTGCCAGCAGCTTGGGAGTATCCTACGAGCAGTACTTC	.	few	TRBV5-4	TRBJ2-7
CASSTGQGYEQYF	TGCGCCAGCAGCACCGGACAGGGCTACGAGCAGTACTTC	TRBD1	many	TRBV5-1	TRBJ2-7
CASSWGNIQYF	TGTGCCAGCAGTTGGGGTAACATTCAGTACTTC	.	many	TRBV6-2/TRBV6-3	TRBJ2-4
CASSLHRGSNQPQHF	TGTGCCAGCAGTTTACACAGGGGCAGCAATCAGCCCCAGCATTTT	TRBD1	few	TRBV27	TRBJ1-5
CASSLSDYNEQFF	TGTGCCAGCAGCTTGTCGGACTACAATGAGCAGTTCTTC	.	many	TRBV5-6	TRBJ2-1
CATLAGGVNIQYF	TGTGCCACACTAGCGGGAGGGGTTAACATTCAGTACTTC	TRBD2	many	TRBV15	TRBJ2-4
CSARASGDRVFYEQYF	TGCAGTGCTAGAGCCTCTGGGGACAGGGTTTTCTACGAGCAGTACTTC	TRBD1	many	TRBV20-1	TRBJ2-7
CSASRGLAPNEQFF	TGCAGTGCTAGTCGGGGGCTAGCGCCAAATGAGCAGTTCTTC	.	many	TRBV20-1	TRBJ2-1
CASSLTGTADTQYF	TGTGCCAGCAGCTTAACGGGGACAGCAGATACGCAGTATTTT	TRBD1	many	TRBV7-3	TRBJ2-3
CSVAGSGDVNEQFF	TGCAGTGTCGCGGGGTCAGGGGACGTGAATGAGCAGTTCTTC	.	many	TRBV20-1	TRBJ2-1
CASSTELLVIPLPGELFF	TGTGCCAGCAGCACGGAGTTACTAGTTATCCCCCTCCCCGGGGAGCTGTTTTTT	.	many	TRBV11-1	TRBJ2-2
CASSYSGPLSYEQYF	TGTGCCAGCAGTTATAGTGGGCCTCTCTCCTACGAGCAGTACTTC	.	many	TRBV6-5	TRBJ2-7
CSASLRQREGQYEQYF	TGCAGTGCTAGTCTCCGGCAGCGGGAGGGCCAGTACGAGCAGTACTTC	TRBD2	many	TRBV20-1	TRBJ2-7
CASSMATASEAFF	TGTGCCAGTAGTATGGCAACAGCGTCTGAAGCTTTCTTT	.	.	TRBV19	TRBJ1-1
CASSRGTAWENF	TGTGCCAGCAGCCGCGGGACGGCCTGGGAAAACTTC	.	many	TRBV7-9	TRBJ2-5
CASSTTYEQYF	TGTGCCAGCAGCACCACCTACGAGCAGTACTTC	.	many	TRBV7-2	TRBJ2-7